This T cell receptor (beta chain) emerged from a study of T-cell reconstitution after alpha-beta-depleted transplantation in children (TCRdb year 2016). A note on the overall study: Using TCR repertoire profiling, the study quantitatively followed how T-cell immune reconstitution unfolded in children after TCRalphabeta/CD19-depleted allogeneic hematopoietic cell transplantation.

Receptors were amplified or captured by PCR. Reads for this sample came from an Illumina HiSeq 2500. Molecular barcoding was employed in the preparation of TCR libraries, with unique molecular identifiers being used to normalize TCRbeta repertoire quantification. Using fastp at Q25 and MiXCR, TCRdb reprocessed the public reads and kept productive beta chains. Each CDR3 protein appears once, grouped with its most common genes and DNA. The sample yields 300,000 to 400,000 distinct CDR3 sequences; 16% were counted once. Just over 40% of the sample comes from the top ten. The treatment or condition label here, explained by the study, means: allogeneic hematopoietic cell transplantation with graft depleted of TCRalphabeta T cells and CD19 B cells. The children who served as transplant recipients had been given grafts of TCRalphabeta/CD19-depleted allogeneic hematopoietic cells. The paper's findings and limits, for the study overall: In some patients, high TCRbeta diversity at day 60 was attributed to recipient T cells and intrathymic progenitors that had survived conditioning. The apparently early alphabetaT-cell count recovery about two months after transplant was reportedly dependent on only several hundred rapidly expanded clones derived from non-depleted graft cells. Hyperexpanded clone frequencies declined over subsequent months; after one year, T-cell counts and TCRbeta diversity were mostly attributed to newly produced T cells.

This clonotype was detected many times. No antigen is known for it. No clone much larger than this one lies a single base away; base qualities are absent. The TCR was taken from a male patient under 10 years old who had a stem cell transplant for acute lymphoblastic leukemia, so the T cells may come from the graft donor. The material was PBMCs, mostly from graft donor cells, obtained 360 days after TCRalphabeta/CD19-depleted stem cell transplant.

The bases read TGCAGCGCCGGGACAGGAGGATATGGCTACACCTTC. Its protein product is CSAGTGGYGYTF. This chain is built from TRBV29-1 and TRBJ1-2; TRBD1 agrees with 8 junctional bases. The CDR3 runs 12 residues from the cysteine to the phenylalanine. Only the CDR3 DNA stays, 36 bases, in frame from base 1. In the germline V gene, CDR1 corresponds to SQVTM and CDR2 to ANQGSEA. Trimmed from V: 7 bases; trimmed from J: 5 bases; junction bases lacking a gene match: 6.